This record covers a single TCR beta chain. Its antigen is not yet known. No much larger clonotype is one base removed from it; base qualities were not supplied. TCRbeta CDR3 regions were amplified from genomic DNA by means of the immunoSEQ Assay, a bias-controlled multiplex PCR. The paper's processing steps were these. Within the assay, amplification of reference gene primers was used to estimate how many nucleated cells each sample contained. Sequence reads were collapsed and filtered to measure the absolute abundance of every unique TCRbeta CDR3 rearrangement. Productive Simpson clonality was computed per sample as the square root of Simpson's diversity index over productive rearrangements. TCRdb carries this immuneACCESS record with in-frame sequences only. Its versions omit some clonotypes, under half of them owing to an unresolved V gene in the studies checked, with the rest unexplained. V, J and clone size derive from that table, while D and trimming were established from the DNA sequence. The table for this sample lists just over 75,000 clones; around nine tenths of them were counted only once. 4.5% to 6% of the sample lies in the top ten.

CDR1 and CDR2, per the germline V gene, are SGHTA and FQGTGA. The CDR3, cysteine through phenylalanine, is 13 amino acids long. The kept DNA is CDR3 alone, 39 bases in frame from the first base. V sheds 5 bases and J sheds 4 bases, leaving 8 bases between their ends. The data derive from a study of blood T cell repertoires in COVID-19 (dated by TCRdb to 2018 to 2021). Notes on the research overall: The collaborator samples originated in the United States, Italy and Spain and spanned the acute and convalescent phases of COVID-19. The prospective study material was composed of cDNA or gDNA derived from T cells, B-cell-depleted T cells, or PBMCs. Deeply sampled blood TCRbeta repertoires from subjects exposed to, actively infected with, or recovered from COVID-19 were included in the dataset. A freely available public database, intended as a resource for researchers studying the immune response to SARS-CoV-2, is where the repertoires were released. Samples were obtained from the ongoing ImmuneRACE study (first 160 participants) and from roughly 1,300 subjects provided by 6 global collaborators. Sample metadata almost always included a de-identified subject ID, COVID-19 status, age in years and sex. Where available, HLA class I and class II types were taken from metadata supplied by the sample provider and were not determined by assay-based typing. The investigation overall reported the following: Clinical and demographic metadata were provided uncurated, with the amount varying by source and participant.

Each collaborating institution followed its own protocols to collect whole blood in K2EDTA tubes. For TCRbeta analysis, collaborator samples were shipped as frozen whole blood, as isolated PBMCs, or as DNA extracted from either sample type. The material sequenced was peripheral blood. The receptor chain draws on TRBV7-3 and TRBJ2-2, with the D segment identity uncertain. This clonotype was sampled from an elderly woman with active or convalescent COVID-19. The CDR3 is CASSALSTGELFF. The DNA sequence reads TGTGCCAGCAGCGCCCTCAGCACCGGGGAGCTGTTTTTT.